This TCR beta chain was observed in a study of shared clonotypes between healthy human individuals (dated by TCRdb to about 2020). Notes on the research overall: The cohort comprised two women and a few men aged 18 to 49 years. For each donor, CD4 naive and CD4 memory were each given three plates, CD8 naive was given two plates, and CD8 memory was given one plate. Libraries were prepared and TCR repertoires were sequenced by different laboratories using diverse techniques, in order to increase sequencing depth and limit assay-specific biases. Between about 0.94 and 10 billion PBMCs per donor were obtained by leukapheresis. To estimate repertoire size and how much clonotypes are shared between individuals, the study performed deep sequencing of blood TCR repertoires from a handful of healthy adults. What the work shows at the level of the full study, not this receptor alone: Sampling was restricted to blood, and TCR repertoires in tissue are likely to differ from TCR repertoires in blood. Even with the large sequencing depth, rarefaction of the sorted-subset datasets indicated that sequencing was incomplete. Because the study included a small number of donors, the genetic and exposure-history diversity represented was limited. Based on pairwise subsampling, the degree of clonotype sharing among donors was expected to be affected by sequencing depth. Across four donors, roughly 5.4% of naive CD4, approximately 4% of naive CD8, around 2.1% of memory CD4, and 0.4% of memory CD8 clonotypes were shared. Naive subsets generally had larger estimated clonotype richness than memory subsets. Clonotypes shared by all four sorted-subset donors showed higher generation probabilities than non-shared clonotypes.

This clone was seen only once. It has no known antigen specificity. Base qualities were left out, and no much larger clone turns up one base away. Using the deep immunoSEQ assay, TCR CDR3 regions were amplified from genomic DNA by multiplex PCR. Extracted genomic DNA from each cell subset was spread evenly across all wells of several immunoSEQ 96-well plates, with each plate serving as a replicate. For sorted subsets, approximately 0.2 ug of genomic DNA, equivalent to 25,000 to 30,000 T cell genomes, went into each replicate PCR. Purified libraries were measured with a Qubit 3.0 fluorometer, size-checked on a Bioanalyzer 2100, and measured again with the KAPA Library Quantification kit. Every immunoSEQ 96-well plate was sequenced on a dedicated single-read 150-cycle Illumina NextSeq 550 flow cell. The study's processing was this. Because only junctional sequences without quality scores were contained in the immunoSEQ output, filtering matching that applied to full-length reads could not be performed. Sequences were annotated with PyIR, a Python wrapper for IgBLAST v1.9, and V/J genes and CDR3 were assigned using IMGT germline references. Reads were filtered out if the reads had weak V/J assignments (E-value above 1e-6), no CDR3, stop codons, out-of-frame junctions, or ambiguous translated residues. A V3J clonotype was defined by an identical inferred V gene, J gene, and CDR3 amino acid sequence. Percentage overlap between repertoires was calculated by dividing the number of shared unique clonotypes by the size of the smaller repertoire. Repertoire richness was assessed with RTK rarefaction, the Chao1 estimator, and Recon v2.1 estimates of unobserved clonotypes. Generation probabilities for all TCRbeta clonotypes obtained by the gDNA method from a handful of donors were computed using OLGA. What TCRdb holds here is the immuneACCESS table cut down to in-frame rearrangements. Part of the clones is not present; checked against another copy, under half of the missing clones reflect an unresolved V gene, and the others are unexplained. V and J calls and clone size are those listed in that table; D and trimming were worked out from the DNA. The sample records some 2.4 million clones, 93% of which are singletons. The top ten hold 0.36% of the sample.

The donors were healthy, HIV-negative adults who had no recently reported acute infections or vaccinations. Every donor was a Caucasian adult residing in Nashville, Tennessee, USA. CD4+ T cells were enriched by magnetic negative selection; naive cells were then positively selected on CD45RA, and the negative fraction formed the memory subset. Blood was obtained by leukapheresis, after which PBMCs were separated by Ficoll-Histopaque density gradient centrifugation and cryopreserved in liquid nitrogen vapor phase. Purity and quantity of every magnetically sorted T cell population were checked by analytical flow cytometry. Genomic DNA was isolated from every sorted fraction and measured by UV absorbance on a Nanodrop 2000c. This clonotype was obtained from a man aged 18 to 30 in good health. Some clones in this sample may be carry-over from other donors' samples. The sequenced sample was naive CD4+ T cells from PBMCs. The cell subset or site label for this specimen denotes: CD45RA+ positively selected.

For the CDR3, the sequence is CAWKRQGATEQYF. The nucleotides read TGTGCCTGGAAGAGACAGGGGGCTACGGAACAGTACTTC. Here the chain combines TRBV30 and TRBJ2-7, with 10 junctional bases fitting TRBD1. CDR1 and CDR2 were assigned from the germline V gene (reference sequence) as GTSNPN and SVGIG. The CDR3 holds 13 amino acids from the cysteine to the phenylalanine. The kept DNA is CDR3 alone, 39 bases in frame from the first base. After removal of 4 bases from V and 10 bases from J, the junction retains 10 bases not matched to a gene.